The 20 T cell receptor beta chains below were found in one sample sequenced in a study of radiotherapy plus CTLA-4 blockade in lung cancer. Profiled with immunoSEQ multiplex PCR; TCRdb holds only in-frame clones, not every one. The sample includes tens of thousands of clones, roughly 70% of them seen just once. The sequencing here drew on peripheral blood, taken from a patient treated with radiotherapy plus ipilimumab. Receptor source: a human donor with non-small cell lung cancer who had stable disease on radiotherapy plus ipilimumab.

The chain couples TRBV29-1 to TRBJ1-1; perhaps TRBD1 as D (5 bases). V was trimmed by 4 bases and J by 4 bases, leaving 13 bases between them. CDR1 and CDR2 from the germline V gene are SQVTM and ANQGSEA. The CDR3 is made up of 13 amino acids. The CDR3 here is CSVARTGGTEAFF. The DNA of the CDR3 is TGCAGCGTTGCTCGCACCGGGGGCACTGAAGCTTTCTTT.

The CDR3 DNA follows: TGTGCCAGCAGCCGAACGGGACAGGCCTCCTACGAGCAGTACTTC. Translating it yields CASSRTGQASYEQYF. The V and J genes are TRBV6-5 and TRBJ2-7; 8 nucleotides line up with TRBD1. The germline gives CDR1 MNHEY, CDR2 SVGAGI. The CDR3 contains 15 residues. V lost 6 bases to trimming and J lost 0 bases; unmatched junction nucleotides: 7.

The chain links TRBV7-9 to TRBJ1-5; D is unclear. V was cut by 3 bases and J by 4 bases, with 7 bases left in between. Per the germline V gene, CDR1 is SEHNR and CDR2 is FQNEAQ (reference sequence). The CDR3 is 13 amino acids. The CDR3 bases are TGTGCCAGCAGCTTTCAGGAAAATCAGCCCCAGCATTTT. Translation: CASSFQENQPQHF. The full variable domain, completed using reference TRBV7-9 and TRBJ1-5, is DTGVSQNPRHKITKRGQNVTFRCDPISEHNRLYWYRQTLGQGPEFLTYFQNEAQLEKSRLLSDRFSAERPKGSFSTLEIQRTEQGDSAMYLCASSFQENQPQHFGDGTRLSIL.

The gene calls are TRBV6-5 and TRBJ2-5; TRBD2 is a possible D gene (5 bases). The last part of the DNA fits TRBJ2-7 better; the J call may be wrong. Per the germline V gene, CDR1 is MNHEY and CDR2 is SVGAGI. The CDR3 has 14 amino acids. CDR3 residues: CASSYARETDEQYF. CDR3 DNA: TGTGCCAGCAGTTACGCAAGGGAGACGGACGAGCAGTACTTC.

The chain has TRBV15 and TRBJ2-2; D uncertain. The CDR3 has 15 residues. CDR1 and CDR2 (germline): LNHNV, YYDKDF (reference sequence). V gave up 0 bases and J gave up 0 bases, with 5 bases separating them. As DNA, the CDR3 is TGTGCCACCAGCAGAGATCGGGCGAACACCGGGGAGCTGTTTTTT. Amino acids: CATSRDRANTGELFF.

This clone showed up just once. DNA of the CDR3: TGTGCCAGTAGTCGTAGCTGGAACACTGAAGCTTTCTTT. Its protein is CASSRSWNTEAFF. The rearrangement uses TRBV19 and TRBJ1-1, with D uncertain. The ends were cut back, 5 bases at V and 1 base at J, with 8 bases in the middle. The CDR3 extends over 13 amino acids. The germline gives CDR1 LNHDA, CDR2 SQIVND (reference sequence).

V gene TRBV29-1 combines with J gene TRBJ1-1, with 8 bases that match TRBD1. The junction had 11 bases not matched to a gene; V was cut back by 4 bases and J by 4 bases. CDR1 is SQVTM, CDR2 ANQGSEA, per germline. CDR3 size: 15 residues. CDR3 protein: CSVATGTGVLTEAFF. The CDR3, as DNA: TGCAGCGTTGCGACCGGGACAGGTGTTCTCACTGAAGCTTTCTTT.

The rearrangement links TRBV30 to TRBJ1-2; TRBD1 might be the D (5 bases). Trimming cost V 2 bases and J 2 bases, with 9 bases left between them. The CDR3 covers 13 residues. Germline V gives CDR1 GTSNPN, CDR2 SVGIG (reference sequence). This CDR3 reads CAWSRQPNYGYTF. CDR3 DNA: TGTGCCTGGAGTCGACAGCCAAACTATGGCTACACCTTC.

About this clone itself: The junction departs from the called germline gene at one end, perhaps through a read error. The rearrangement links TRBV30 to TRBJ2-5; D is ambiguous. CDR1 is GTSNPN and CDR2 is SVGIG in the germline V gene (reference sequence). The CDR3 spans 12 residues. CDR3 bases: TGTGCCTGGGGTGTCCTACAAGAGACCCAGTACTTC. It specifies CAWGVLQETQYF.

DNA of the CDR3: TGTGCCAGCAGCCTCTTAGGGGGGGCAGAGCAGTTCTTC. Translating it yields CASSLLGGAEQFF. The rearrangement links TRBV7-9 to TRBJ2-1, with D perhaps TRBD2 (7 bases). Germline V gene lookup returns CDR1 SEHNR and CDR2 FQNEAQ (reference sequence). V lost 5 bases and J lost 10, with 15 bases in between. The CDR3 has 13 residues.

The CDR3 spells CASSLMGRNYGYTF. The CDR3 DNA sequence: TGTGCCAGCAGCTTAATGGGCAGGAACTATGGCTACACCTTC. The chain couples TRBV7-2 to TRBJ1-2; D gene uncertain. V lost 2 bases and J 2 bases, leaving 9 bases between the germline ends. Germline loops: CDR1 SGHTA, CDR2 FQGNSA. There are 14 residues in the CDR3.

This chain uses TRBV15 with TRBJ1-1; D ambiguous. The CDR3 has 16 residues. V dropped 1 base and J dropped 0 bases, with 12 bases sitting between them. Germline CDR1 is LNHNV and CDR2 is YYDKDF (reference sequence). In nucleotides, the CDR3 is TGTGCCACCAGCAGAGGCCAGACAAGGATGAACACTGAAGCTTTCTTT. Translating it yields CATSRGQTRMNTEAFF. Together with reference TRBV15 and TRBJ1-1, the CDR3 gives the full variable domain: DAMVIQNPRYQVTQFGKPVTLSCSQTLNHNVMYWYQQKSSQAPKLLFHYYDKDFNNEADTPDNFQSRRPNTSFCFLDIRSPGLGDTAMYLCATSRGQTRMNTEAFFGQGTRLTVV.

J is TRBJ1-3 and V is TRBV6-1, with no clear D. This CDR3 spans 14 amino acids. CDR1 MNHNS and CDR2 SASEGT come from the germline V gene. Trimming pared 4 bases from V and 0 bases from J, leaving 7 bases between. CDR3 DNA sequence: TGTGCCAGCAGTGCGTCGAGCTCTGGAAACACCATATATTTT. It codes for CASSASSSGNTIYF.

The rearrangement links TRBV29-1 to TRBJ2-5; no reliable D call. The germline CDR1 and CDR2 sequences are SQVTM and ANQGSEA. V was pared by 7 bases and J by 7 bases, with 19 bases between. There are 13 residues in the CDR3. CDR3 sequence (DNA): TGCAGCGCATGCAGGCCGAAGAGTGGGACCCAGTACTTC. This gives the protein CSACRPKSGTQYF. Based on the CDR3 plus reference TRBV29-1 and TRBJ2-5, the full variable domain is SAVISQKPSRDICQRGTSLTIQCQVDSQVTMMFWYRQQPGQSLTLIATANQGSEATYESGFVIDKFPISRPNLTFSTLTVSNMSPEDSSIYLCSACRPKSGTQYFGPGTRLLVL.

In DNA, the CDR3 is TGTGCCAGTAGCCCGGGGCATTCAGGGGACTACGAGCAGTACTTC. Translating it yields CASSPGHSGDYEQYF. This chain joins TRBV19 and TRBJ2-7; D is perhaps TRBD1 (6 bases). Trimming left V 6 bases short and J 3 bases short, with 18 bases between. Germline assignment: CDR1 LNHDA and CDR2 SQIVND (reference sequence). The CDR3 is 15 residues long.

The rearrangement links TRBV5-1 to TRBJ1-6, with D possibly being TRBD1 (5 bases). V was shortened by 1 base and J by 6 bases, with 11 bases between the two germline ends. The length of the CDR3 is 15 residues. Germline assignment: CDR1 SGHRS and CDR2 YFSETQ. CDR3 coding DNA: TGCGCCAGCAGCTTGAGCAGGGAACTTAATTCACCCCTCCACTTT. It encodes CASSLSRELNSPLHF.

This clone has a handful of counts. CDR3: CATSSDSGTGGYEQYF. CDR3 bases: TGTGCCACCAGCAGCGATTCCGGGACAGGGGGCTACGAGCAGTACTTC. The chain recombines TRBV15 with TRBJ2-7; TRBD1 aligns across 11 bases. The CDR3 sequence is 16 residues long. V lost 3 bases, J lost 3 bases, and 7 bases stayed unmatched. Germline values: CDR1 LNHNV, CDR2 YYDKDF (reference sequence).

The gene calls are TRBV30 and TRBJ1-2, with TRBD1 identical over 9 bases. J lost 8 bases, V lost 3 bases, and 7 bases had no gene match. There are 13 residues in the CDR3. Germline CDR1 reads GTSNPN; CDR2 reads SVGIG (reference sequence). This chain's CDR3 is CAWSVDRGGGYTF. CDR3 in DNA: TGTGCCTGGAGCGTGGACAGGGGAGGGGGCTACACCTTC.

The rearrangement links TRBV7-2 to TRBJ2-2; tentatively, D is TRBD1 (6 bases). The CDR3 sequence is 16 residues long. V was clipped by 1 base and J by 0 bases, with 9 bases between them. Germline V lookup: CDR1 SGHTA, CDR2 FQGNSA. This CDR3 is CASSLGQASNTGELFF. The CDR3 nucleotides read TGTGCCAGCAGCTTAGGACAGGCCTCGAACACCGGGGAGCTGTTTTTT.

The chain has TRBV7-9 and TRBJ2-7, with a possible D match to TRBD1 (6 bases). This CDR3 is built from 14 residues. With 6 bases removed from V and 5 bases from J, the gap between germline ends came to 17 bases. The germline CDR1 and CDR2 sequences are SEHNR and FQNEAQ (reference sequence). CDR3 bases: TGTGCCAGCAGTAGGGGGTTCCAGGGGAACGAGCAGTACTTC. Protein product: CASSRGFQGNEQYF.